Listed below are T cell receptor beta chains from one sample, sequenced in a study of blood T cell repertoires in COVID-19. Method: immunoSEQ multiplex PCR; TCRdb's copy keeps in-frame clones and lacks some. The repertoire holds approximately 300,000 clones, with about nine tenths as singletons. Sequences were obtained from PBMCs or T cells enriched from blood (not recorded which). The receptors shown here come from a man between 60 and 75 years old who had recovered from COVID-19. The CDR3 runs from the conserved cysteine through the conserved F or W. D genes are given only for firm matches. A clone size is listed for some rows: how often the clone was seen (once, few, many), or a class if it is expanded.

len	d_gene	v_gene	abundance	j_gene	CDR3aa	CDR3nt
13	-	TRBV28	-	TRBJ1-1	CASSSGGGVEAFF	TGTGCCAGCAGTTCGGGAGGAGGGGTCGAAGCTTTCTTT
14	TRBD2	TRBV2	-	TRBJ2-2	CASSSSGGTGELFF	TGTGCCAGCAGTTCTAGCGGGGGCACCGGGGAGCTGTTTTTT
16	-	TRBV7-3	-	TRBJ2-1	CASSSSRGSSYNEQFF	TGTGCCAGCAGCTCGTCCCGGGGGAGCTCCTACAATGAGCAGTTCTTC
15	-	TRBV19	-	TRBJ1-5	CASKTDGYSNQPQHF	TGTGCCAGTAAGACAGACGGGTATAGCAATCAGCCCCAGCATTTT
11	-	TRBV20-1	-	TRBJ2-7	CSARLTYEQYF	TGCAGTGCTAGGTTGACATACGAGCAGTACTTC
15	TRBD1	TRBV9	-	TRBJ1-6	CASSSRQGNNSPLHF	TGTGCCAGCAGCTCACGACAGGGTAATAATTCACCCCTCCACTTT
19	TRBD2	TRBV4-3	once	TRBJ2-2	CASSQVVVASGSLTGELFF	TGCGCCAGCAGCCAAGTGGTTGTAGCGAGCGGGAGTTTAACCGGGGAGCTGTTTTTT
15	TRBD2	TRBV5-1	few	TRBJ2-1	CASSPPGLASNEQFF	TGCGCCAGCAGCCCGCCGGGACTAGCGAGTAATGAGCAGTTCTTC
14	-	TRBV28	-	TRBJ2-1	CASLEAGSYNEQFF	TGTGCCAGCCTCGAGGCGGGGTCCTACAATGAGCAGTTCTTC
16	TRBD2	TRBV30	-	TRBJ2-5	CAWGWRLAGRKETQYF	TGTGCCTGGGGCTGGCGTCTAGCGGGAAGGAAGGAGACCCAGTACTTC
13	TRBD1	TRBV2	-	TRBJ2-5	CASVRDREETQYF	TGTGCCAGTGTCCGGGACAGGGAAGAGACCCAGTACTTC
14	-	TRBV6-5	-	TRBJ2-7	CATAAGGYSYEQYF	TGTGCCACCGCCGCCGGGGGATATTCCTACGAGCAGTACTTC
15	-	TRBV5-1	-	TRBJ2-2	CASSLDRPNTGELFF	TGCGCCAGCAGCTTGGACAGGCCGAACACCGGGGAGCTGTTTTTT
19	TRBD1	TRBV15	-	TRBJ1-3	CATSREEGQGANSGNTIYF	TGTGCCACCAGCAGAGAGGAGGGACAGGGGGCGAACTCTGGAAACACCATATATTTT
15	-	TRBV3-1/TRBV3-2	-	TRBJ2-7	CASSPWEILEGPSYF	TGTGCCAGCAGCCCGTGGGAGATCCTTGAGGGCCCCTCGTACTTC
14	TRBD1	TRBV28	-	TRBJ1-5	CASSPQGYNQPQHF	TGTGCCAGCAGCCCACAGGGGTACAATCAGCCCCAGCATTTT
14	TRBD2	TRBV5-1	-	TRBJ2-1	CASSLTSAYNEQFF	TGCGCCAGCAGCTTGACTAGCGCCTACAATGAGCAGTTCTTC
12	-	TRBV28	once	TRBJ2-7	CASSPLARPGYF	TGTGCCAGCAGCCCCCTAGCGCGGCCCGGGTACTTC